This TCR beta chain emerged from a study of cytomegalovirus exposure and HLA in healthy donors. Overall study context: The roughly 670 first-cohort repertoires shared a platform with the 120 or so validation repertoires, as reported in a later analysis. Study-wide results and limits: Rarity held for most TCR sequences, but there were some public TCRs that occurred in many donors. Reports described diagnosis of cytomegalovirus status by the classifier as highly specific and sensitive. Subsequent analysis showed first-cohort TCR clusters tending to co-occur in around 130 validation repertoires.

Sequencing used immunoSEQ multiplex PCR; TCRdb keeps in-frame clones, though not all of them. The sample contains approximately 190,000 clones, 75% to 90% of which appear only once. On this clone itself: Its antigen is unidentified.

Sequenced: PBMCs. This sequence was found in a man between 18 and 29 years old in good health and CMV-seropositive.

CDR3 in amino acids: CASSPGTGQPYEQYF. The DNA of the CDR3 is TGTGCCAGCAGCCCCGGGACAGGGCAACCCTACGAGCAGTACTTC. V is TRBV13 and J is TRBJ2-7; 9 bases line up with TRBD1. After removal of 5 bases from V and 2 bases from J, the junction contained 7 bases not matched to a gene. The V gene's germline CDR1 is PRHDT and CDR2 FYEKMQ (reference sequence). This CDR3 has 15 amino acids.